This T cell receptor (beta chain) was found in a study of T cells after yellow fever vaccination. Regarding the study as a whole: Detected again after the booster were most primary-vaccination clones, at nearly 97% CD4 and about 89% CD8.

Each CDR3 protein is one row after TCRdb ran MiXCR on the 5' RACE reads. Of under 400,000 distinct CDR3 sequences listed, roughly an eighth are singletons. With respect to this clonotype: Its antigen is still unknown.

The trim removed 6 bases at V and 5 bases at J, leaving 7 bases unmatched. Germline values: CDR1 DFQATT, CDR2 SNEGSKA (reference sequence). CDR3 length: 13 residues. V and J are TRBV20-1 and TRBJ2-3; TRBD2 matches at 8 bases. The sample here was CD4+ T cells sorted from PBMCs, taken 15 days after the yellow fever booster vaccination. This sequence was found in a man younger than 30 who received the YFV17D yellow fever vaccine. The CDR3 protein is CSADRGGRDTQYF. In nucleotides, the CDR3 is TGCAGTGCGGACCGGGGGGGCCGAGATACGCAGTATTTT.